This T cell receptor (beta chain) was identified in a study of shared clonotypes between healthy human individuals. The CDR3 sequence is 12 residues long. The germline V gene has CDR1 SGHVS and CDR2 FNYEAQ. Trimming left V 5 bases short and J 0 bases short, with 4 bases between. CD45RO-negative, CCR7-positively selected cells formed the naive CD8 fraction, excluding terminally differentiated effector memory CD45RA+ cells. Donors were healthy HIV-negative adults without recent acute infections or vaccinations. Remarks on this clone: Its antigen is not known. Within the sample, other DNA sequences also encode this same CDR3.

Original data processing: Junction-only immunoSEQ sequences carried no quality scores, so filtering differed. Here immunoSEQ multiplex PCR was the method, and the copy in TCRdb shows in-frame clones only, minus some. V and J calls and clone size are copied from that table; D and trimming were computed from the DNA. The table lists roughly 2,000,000 clones, just under 95% of them singletons. Points from the study as a whole: Clonotypes shared by all four donors outscored non-shared clonotypes in generation probability. The study found 4.5% to 5% of naive CD4 clonotypes shared across a handful of donors.

The sample consisted of naive CD8+ T cells sorted from blood. The TCR was taken from a man between 18 and 35 years old in good health. The genes are TRBV7-6 and TRBJ1-1; D ambiguous. The CDR3 bases are TGTGCCAGCAGCCCCATGAACACTGAAGCTTTCTTT. It translates to CASSPMNTEAFF.